In this sample, the clone carrying this T cell receptor (beta chain) turned up a few times. Its target is unknown. The sample comes from a study of blood T cells in healthy people across ages. Across the study: The capture of about one barcoded beta molecule per two T cells was achieved by template switching. Notes on the study in general: Donors of long life had a larger count of naive CD4+ cells and greater diversity than aged donors.

It was with a sample-barcoded 5' primer and a J-beta primer mix that a second PCR of roughly 7 to 12 cycles was run. Each cDNA molecule was tagged by a template-switch adaptor that had 12 random nucleotides. TCRdb processed the 5' RACE reads anew with MiXCR; each CDR3 protein has one entry. The sample lists roughly 500,000 distinct CDR3 sequences, roughly 29% occurring once. From germline, CDR1 is MDHEN and CDR2 SYDVKM. After removal of 5 bases from V and 0 bases from J, the junction contained 7 bases not matched to a gene. The CDR3 consists of 16 residues. The TCR originated in a woman in her 70s in good health. The V gene is TRBV28, the J gene TRBJ1-2; TRBD1 matches at 9 bases. Material: blood. The DNA of the CDR3 is TGTGCCAGCAGTCTCGGGACAGGGCGATCTAACTATGGCTACACCTTC. Amino acid sequence: CASSLGTGRSNYGYTF.